The source of this T cell receptor (beta chain) is a study of T cells in Graves' hyperthyroidism and ophthalmopathy. What was amplified from RNA transcripts were TCR beta CDR3 regions. Initially, a first-round RT-PCR of the TCR CDR3 employed the HTBI primer set. MiXCR was run by TCRdb on the multiplex PCR reads, yielding one entry per CDR3 protein. The repertoire holds nearly 750,000 distinct CDR3 sequences, with 35% as singletons. Findings and limits, study-wide: Appearing also in blood were most of the thyroid clonotypes expanded above 0.001. Ophthalmopathy stood apart from stable hyperthyroidism in a 13 V-J model.

Note on this clonotype: As yet, its antigen is unknown.

This TCR derives from a woman in her thirties or forties with Graves' hyperthyroidism. Sample: blood.

The CDR3 DNA follows: TGTGCCAGTCAACCGGGACAGGGTCTAGAGCAGCCCCAGCATTTT. Translated, it gives CASQPGQGLEQPQHF. The rearrangement uses TRBV7-9 and TRBJ1-5; 9 nucleotides match TRBD1. Germline-derived CDR1 and CDR2 are SEHNR and FQNEAQ (reference sequence). CDR3 size: 15 residues. V trimming: 9 bases; J trimming: 7 bases; junction bases outside the gene matches: 13.